This is a list of T cell receptor beta chains from one sample in a study of blood T cells in healthy people across ages. Via MiXCR, TCRdb re-called the 5' RACE reads, giving one row per CDR3 protein. The table includes roughly 830,000 distinct CDR3 sequences, roughly 60% detected once. Material: blood. These receptors all come from a man aged 30 to 45 in good health. CDR3s include the opening cysteine and the closing phenylalanine or tryptophan. D genes are given only for firm matches.

CDR3aa | j_gene | v_gene | d_gene
CAYPISSYNEQFF | TRBJ2-1 | TRBV2 | -
CSASSNRGPSPYEQYF | TRBJ2-7 | TRBV20-1 | TRBD1
CASSLPSGGDIAKNIQYF | TRBJ2-4 | TRBV7-9 | -
CASSYSGTGVGNSPLHF | TRBJ1-6 | TRBV6-6 | TRBD1
CASSFLPKGTKNIQYF | TRBJ2-4 | TRBV28 | -
CASSFGTALYEQYF | TRBJ2-7 | TRBV7-9 | -
CSAGEMNYGYTF | TRBJ1-2 | TRBV29-1 | -
CASSIQGLAGVTDTQYF | TRBJ2-3 | TRBV7-2 | TRBD2
CATSSPPRETQYF | TRBJ2-5 | TRBV15 | -
CASTSGEGIALNEQFF | TRBJ2-1 | TRBV27 | TRBD2
CSATAGVRNEKLFF | TRBJ1-4 | TRBV20-1 | -
CASSITRSSYNEQFF | TRBJ2-1 | TRBV27 | -
CASSLAPGRLLDEQFF | TRBJ2-1 | TRBV7-9 | -
CASSQGISGAETQYF | TRBJ2-5 | TRBV4-3 | TRBD2
CASSQEGLAGVAKNIQYF | TRBJ2-4 | TRBV4-2 | TRBD2
CASGSGDQGIDEQYF | TRBJ2-7 | TRBV11-2 | -
CATSREKIPYNEQFF | TRBJ2-1 | TRBV15 | -
CSATGTSRQYEQYF | TRBJ2-7 | TRBV20-1 | TRBD2
CASSQGAGTEPYEQYF | TRBJ2-7 | TRBV4-3 | TRBD1
CASSVRQATYEQYF | - | TRBV9 | -
CASSHDRPNSPLHF | TRBJ1-6 | TRBV5-1 | -
CASSTGTSGDTDTQYF | TRBJ2-3 | TRBV13 | TRBD2
CASSLSGVSYNEQYF | - | TRBV5-1 | -
CISVPEAPGQWGNQPQHF | TRBJ1-5 | TRBV7-5 | -